These 14 T cell receptor beta chains were all obtained from the same sample, sequenced in a study of T cells in tuberculosis. Profiling relied on immunoSEQ multiplex PCR, and the TCRdb table lists in-frame clones only, not all of them. The data contain around 33,000 clones, 92% of them singletons. Input material: PBMCs. The receptors come from a donor aged 10 to 29 with latent tuberculosis or without tuberculosis infection. Some clones in this sample may be carry-over from other donors' samples.

The rearrangement links TRBV25-1 to TRBJ2-7, with D possibly being TRBD1 (6 bases). V lost 6 bases, J lost 0 bases, and 18 bases lay in between. The CDR3 runs 16 residues. From germline, CDR1 is MGHDK and CDR2 SYGVNS. This chain's CDR3 is CASSVKGRDNSYEQYF. The CDR3, as DNA: TGTGCCAGCAGCGTGAAAGGTAGGGACAACTCCTACGAGCAGTACTTC.

V and J are TRBV5-1 and TRBJ2-1; 7 bases align to TRBD2. From germline, CDR1 is SGHRS and CDR2 YFSETQ. Trimming at V came to 2 bases and at J to 7 bases, leaving 6 bases not matched to a gene. The CDR3 has 14 amino acids. CDR3 in amino acids: CASSFQRGVNEQFF. In DNA, the CDR3 is TGCGCCAGCAGCTTCCAGCGGGGCGTTAATGAGCAGTTCTTC.

J is TRBJ2-1 and V is TRBV27, with a possible D match to TRBD2 (7 bases). The CDR3 has 14 amino acids. Germline V gives CDR1 MNHEY, CDR2 SMNVEV (reference sequence). V was cut by 5 bases and J by 4 bases, with 12 bases left in between. In DNA form, the CDR3 reads TGTGCCAGCAGTCCTGGGGGGGCTTACAATGAGCAGTTCTTC. It is translated as CASSPGGAYNEQFF.

This chain links TRBV15 with TRBJ1-1; 7 nucleotides match TRBD1. CDR1 is LNHNV, CDR2 YYDKDF, per germline (reference sequence). The V segment lost 1 base and the J segment 2 bases; nucleotides outside the gene matches: 1. CDR3 size: 14 residues. The CDR3 sequence is CATSRGDSNTEAFF. The CDR3 DNA reads TGTGCCACCAGCAGAGGGGACAGCAACACTGAAGCTTTCTTT.

This clone was counted a single time. The chain combines TRBV6-1 with TRBJ1-2; D might be TRBD1 (5 bases). Trimming removed 6 bases at V and 1 base at J, with 9 bases between. The CDR3 extends over 13 amino acids. Germline CDR1 reads MNHNS; CDR2 reads SASEGT. The CDR3 region has the DNA TGTGCCAGCAGCGGACAAATTAACTATGGCTACACCTTC. Translation gives CASSGQINYGYTF.

V usage is TRBV6-1 and J usage is TRBJ2-1, with 14 bases aligning to TRBD2. The CDR3 is 15 amino acids. Germline CDR1 reads MNHNS; CDR2 reads SASEGT. J was trimmed by 9 bases and V by 4 bases; bases with no gene match: 5. In DNA, the CDR3 is TGTGCCAGCAGTGTGTCGGGACTAGCGGGGGTTGAGCAGTTCTTC. Translation gives CASSVSGLAGVEQFF.

The chain recombines TRBV2 with TRBJ1-4; TRBD1 matches 9 bases. This CDR3 is 18 amino acids long. Germline values: CDR1 SNHLY, CDR2 FYNNEI. The V segment lost 6 bases and the J segment 7 bases; nucleotides outside the gene matches: 18. DNA of the CDR3: TGTGCCAGCAGCCAGGGGGGACCGGGACAGGGACGTGGTGAAAAACTGTTTTTT. It yields the protein CASSQGGPGQGRGEKLFF.

The CDR3 is CASSSGANVLTF. The CDR3 DNA follows: TGTGCCAGCTCGTCTGGGGCCAACGTCCTGACTTTC. The rearrangement links TRBV6-5 to TRBJ2-6; D is unclear. There are 12 residues in the CDR3. V was trimmed by 8 bases and J by 1 base, leaving 3 bases between them. Germline CDR1 MNHEY, CDR2 SVGAGI.

V gene TRBV7-2 combines with J gene TRBJ2-1; 9 bases line up with TRBD2. The CDR3 totals 15 residues. Germline trimming cut 5 bases from V and 6 bases from J; bases unmatched to any gene: 8. The germline CDR1 and CDR2 sequences are SGHTA and FQGNSA. The CDR3 DNA is TGTGCCAGCAGCCGGAAAGCGGGGGGCGCCAATGAGCAGTTCTTC. Translated: CASSRKAGGANEQFF.

This clone was recorded a few times. This chain's CDR3 is CASSVDVQGSYEQYF. Written as DNA, the CDR3 is TGTGCCAGCAGCGTAGACGTACAGGGATCCTACGAGCAGTACTTC. The chain has TRBV9 and TRBJ2-7; D possibly corresponds to TRBD1 (6 bases). V was clipped by 0 bases and J by 1 base, with 11 bases between them. The germline gives CDR1 SGDLS, CDR2 YYNGEE. This CDR3 is built from 15 residues.

The chain is built from TRBV9 and TRBJ2-5, with 11 bases lining up with TRBD2. The CDR3 has 18 amino acids. V shed 3 bases, J shed 7 bases, and the junction held 17 bases outside the gene matches. The germline V gene has CDR1 SGDLS and CDR2 YYNGEE. CDR3 amino acids: CASSGGRRLAGGEGTQYF. The CDR3 nucleotides read TGTGCCAGCAGCGGCGGAAGGCGGCTAGCGGGGGGCGAGGGGACCCAGTACTTC.

The chain recombines TRBV19 with TRBJ2-7, with D perhaps TRBD2 (6 bases). Germline CDR1 reads LNHDA; CDR2 reads SQIVND (reference sequence). Trimming removed 3 bases from V and 5 bases from J, with 11 bases in between. This CDR3 has 13 residues. Here the CDR3 reads CASSIGGGNEQYF. For the CDR3, the DNA is TGTGCCAGTAGTATTGGAGGCGGGAACGAGCAGTACTTC.

DNA for the CDR3: TGTGCCAGCAGCCCAAACTCCCTAGGTGCCGAGCAGTACTTC. Translation gives CASSPNSLGAEQYF. V and J are TRBV7-6 and TRBJ2-7; D gene uncertain. V shed 5 bases and J shed 6 bases, with 17 bases lying between them. This CDR3 contains 14 residues. The germline V gene has CDR1 SGHVS and CDR2 FNYEAQ.

This chain joins TRBV6-5 and TRBJ1-2; D gene ambiguous. V shed 9 bases and J shed 1 base, with 12 bases lying between them. Germline loops: CDR1 MNHEY, CDR2 SVGAGI. The CDR3 length is 13 residues. For the CDR3, the DNA is TGTGCCAGTTTCCCTGCGAGTAACTATGGCTACACCTTC. This translates into CASFPASNYGYTF.